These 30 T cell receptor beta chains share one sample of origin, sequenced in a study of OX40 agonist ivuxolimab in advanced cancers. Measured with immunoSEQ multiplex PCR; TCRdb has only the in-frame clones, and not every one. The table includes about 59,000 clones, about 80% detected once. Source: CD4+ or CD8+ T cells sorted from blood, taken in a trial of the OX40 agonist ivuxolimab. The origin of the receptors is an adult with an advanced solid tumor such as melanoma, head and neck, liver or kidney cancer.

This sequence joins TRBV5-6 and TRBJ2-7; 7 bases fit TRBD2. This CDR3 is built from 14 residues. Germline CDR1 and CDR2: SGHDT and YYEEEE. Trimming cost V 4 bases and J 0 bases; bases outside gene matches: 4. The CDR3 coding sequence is TGTGCCAGCAGCCCAGGGAGGGTCTCCTACGAGCAGTACTTC. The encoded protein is CASSPGRVSYEQYF.

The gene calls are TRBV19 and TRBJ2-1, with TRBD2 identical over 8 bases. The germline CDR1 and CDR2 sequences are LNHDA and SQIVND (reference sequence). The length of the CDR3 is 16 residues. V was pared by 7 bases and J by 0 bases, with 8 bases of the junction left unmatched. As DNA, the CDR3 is TGTGCCAGTAATGCCGGACTAGCCAGCTCCTACAATGAGCAGTTCTTC. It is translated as CASNAGLASSYNEQFF.

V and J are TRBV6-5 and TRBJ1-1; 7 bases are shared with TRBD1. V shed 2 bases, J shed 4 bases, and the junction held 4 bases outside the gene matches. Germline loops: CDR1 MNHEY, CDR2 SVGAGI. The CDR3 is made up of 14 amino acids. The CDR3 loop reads CASSYDRASTEAFF. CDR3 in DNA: TGTGCCAGCAGTTACGACAGGGCGAGCACTGAAGCTTTCTTT.

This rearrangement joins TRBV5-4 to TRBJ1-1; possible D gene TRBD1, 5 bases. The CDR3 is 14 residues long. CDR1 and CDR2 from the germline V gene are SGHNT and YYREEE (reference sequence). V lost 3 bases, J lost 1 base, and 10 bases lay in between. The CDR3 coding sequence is TGTGCCAGCAGCTGGGAGACAGAGAACACTGAAGCTTTCTTT. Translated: CASSWETENTEAFF.

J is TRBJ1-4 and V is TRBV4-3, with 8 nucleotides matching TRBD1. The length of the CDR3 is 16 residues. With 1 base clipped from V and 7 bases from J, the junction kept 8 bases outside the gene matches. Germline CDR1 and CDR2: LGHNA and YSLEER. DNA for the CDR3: TGCGCCAGCAGCCAAGTCGGGGCAGGGGGCCCTGAAAAACTGTTTTTT. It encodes CASSQVGAGGPEKLFF.

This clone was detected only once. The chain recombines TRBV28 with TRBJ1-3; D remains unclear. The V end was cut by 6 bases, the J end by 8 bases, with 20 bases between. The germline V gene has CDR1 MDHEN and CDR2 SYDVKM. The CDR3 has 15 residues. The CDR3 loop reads CASSAEVGFRHTIYF. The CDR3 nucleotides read TGTGCCAGCAGCGCCGAGGTCGGGTTTCGTCACACCATATATTTT.

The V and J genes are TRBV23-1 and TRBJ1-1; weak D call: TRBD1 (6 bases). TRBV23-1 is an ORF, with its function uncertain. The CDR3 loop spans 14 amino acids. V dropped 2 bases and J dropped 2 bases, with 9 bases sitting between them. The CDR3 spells CASSQLQGNTEAFF. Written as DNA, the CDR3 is TGCGCCAGCAGTCAACTACAGGGCAACACTGAAGCTTTCTTT.

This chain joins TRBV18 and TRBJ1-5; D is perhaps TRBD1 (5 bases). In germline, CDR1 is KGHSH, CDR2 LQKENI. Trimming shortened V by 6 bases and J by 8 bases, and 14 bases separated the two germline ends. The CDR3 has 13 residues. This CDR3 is CASSRGQREPQHF. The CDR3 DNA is TGTGCCAGCTCCCGGGGCCAGAGGGAGCCCCAGCATTTT.

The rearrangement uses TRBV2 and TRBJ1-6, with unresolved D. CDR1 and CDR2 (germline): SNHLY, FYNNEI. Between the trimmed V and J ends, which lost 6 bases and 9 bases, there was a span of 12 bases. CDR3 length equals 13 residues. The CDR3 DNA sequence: TGTGCCAGCAGGCAGGAGGGTGGTTCACCCCTCCACTTT. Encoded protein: CASRQEGGSPLHF.

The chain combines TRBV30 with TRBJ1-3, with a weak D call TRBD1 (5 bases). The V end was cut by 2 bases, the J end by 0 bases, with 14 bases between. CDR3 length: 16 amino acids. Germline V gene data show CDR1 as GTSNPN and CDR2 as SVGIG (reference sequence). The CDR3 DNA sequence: TGTGCCTGGAGTCTCTGGGGAGGGACCTCTGGAAACACCATATATTTT. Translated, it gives CAWSLWGGTSGNTIYF.

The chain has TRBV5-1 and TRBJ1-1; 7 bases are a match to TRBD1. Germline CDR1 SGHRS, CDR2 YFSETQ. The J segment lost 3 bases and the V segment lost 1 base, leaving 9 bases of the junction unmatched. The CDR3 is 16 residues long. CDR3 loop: CASSLYGITGDTEAFF. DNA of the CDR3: TGCGCCAGCAGCTTGTATGGGATAACAGGGGACACTGAAGCTTTCTTT.

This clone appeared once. CDR3 in DNA: TGTGCCAGCAGGGGACTAGCGGGAGGAAAGGATACGCAGTATTTT. It is translated as CASRGLAGGKDTQYF. The chain recombines TRBV2 with TRBJ2-3; TRBD2 agrees at 15 bases. Germline V CDR1 and CDR2: SNHLY, FYNNEI. This CDR3 is 15 amino acids long. J was trimmed by 6 bases and V by 6 bases; bases with no gene match: 4.

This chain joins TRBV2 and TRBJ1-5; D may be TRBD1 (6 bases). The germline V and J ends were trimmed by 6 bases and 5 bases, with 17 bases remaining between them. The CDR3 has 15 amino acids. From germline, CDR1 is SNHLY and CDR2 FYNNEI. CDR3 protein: CASRGARGRDQPQHF. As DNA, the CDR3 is TGTGCCAGCAGAGGAGCCAGGGGACGGGATCAGCCCCAGCATTTT.

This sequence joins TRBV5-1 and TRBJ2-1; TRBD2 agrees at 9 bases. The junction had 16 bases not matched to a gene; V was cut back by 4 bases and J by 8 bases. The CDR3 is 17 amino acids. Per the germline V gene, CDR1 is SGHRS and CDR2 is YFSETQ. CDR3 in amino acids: CASSPLPLAGGDYEQFF. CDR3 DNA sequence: TGCGCCAGCAGCCCGCTACCTCTCGCGGGAGGGGACTATGAGCAGTTCTTC.

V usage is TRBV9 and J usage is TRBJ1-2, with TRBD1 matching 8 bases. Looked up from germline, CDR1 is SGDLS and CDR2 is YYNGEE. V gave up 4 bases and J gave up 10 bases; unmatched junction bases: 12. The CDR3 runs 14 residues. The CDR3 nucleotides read TGTGCCAGCAGCCTGACAGGGGCGAGGGGAGCCTACACCTTC. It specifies CASSLTGARGAYTF.

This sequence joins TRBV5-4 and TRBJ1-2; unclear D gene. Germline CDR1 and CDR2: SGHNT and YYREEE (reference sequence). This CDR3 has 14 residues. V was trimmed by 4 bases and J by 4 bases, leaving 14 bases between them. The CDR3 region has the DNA TGTGCCAGCAGCCCACGTGGAGGGCTCTATGGCTACACCTTC. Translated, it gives CASSPRGGLYGYTF.

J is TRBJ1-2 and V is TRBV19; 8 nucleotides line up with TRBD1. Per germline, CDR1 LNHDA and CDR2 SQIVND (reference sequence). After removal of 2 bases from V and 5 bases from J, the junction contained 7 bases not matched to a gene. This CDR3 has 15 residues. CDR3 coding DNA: TGTGCCAGTAGTATAAGCGGACAGGGTTTGTATGGCTACACCTTC. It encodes CASSISGQGLYGYTF.

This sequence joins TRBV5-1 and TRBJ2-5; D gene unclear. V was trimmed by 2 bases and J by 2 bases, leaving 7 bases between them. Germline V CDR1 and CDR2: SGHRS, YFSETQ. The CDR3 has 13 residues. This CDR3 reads CASSFLGQETQYF. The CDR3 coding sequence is TGCGCCAGCAGCTTCCTAGGACAAGAGACCCAGTACTTC.

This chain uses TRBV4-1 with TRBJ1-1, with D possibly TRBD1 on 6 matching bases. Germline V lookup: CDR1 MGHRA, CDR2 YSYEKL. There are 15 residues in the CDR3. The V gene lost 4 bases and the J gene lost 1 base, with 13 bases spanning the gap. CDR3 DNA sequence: TGCGCCAGCAGCCGCCCGGCAGGGGAGAACACTGAAGCTTTCTTT. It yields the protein CASSRPAGENTEAFF.

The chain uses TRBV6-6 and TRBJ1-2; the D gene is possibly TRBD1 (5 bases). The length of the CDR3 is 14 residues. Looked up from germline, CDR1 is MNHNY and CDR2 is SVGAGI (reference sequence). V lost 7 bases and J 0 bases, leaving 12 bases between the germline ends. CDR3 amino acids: CASIPGPPNYGYTF. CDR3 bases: TGTGCCAGCATACCGGGACCTCCTAACTATGGCTACACCTTC.

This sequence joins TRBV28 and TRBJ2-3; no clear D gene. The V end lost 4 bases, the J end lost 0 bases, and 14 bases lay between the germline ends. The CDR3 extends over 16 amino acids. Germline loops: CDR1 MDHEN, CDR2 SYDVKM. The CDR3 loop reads CASSSPPSDSTDTQYF. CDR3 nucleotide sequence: TGTGCCAGCAGTTCTCCCCCCTCTGACAGCACAGATACGCAGTATTTT.

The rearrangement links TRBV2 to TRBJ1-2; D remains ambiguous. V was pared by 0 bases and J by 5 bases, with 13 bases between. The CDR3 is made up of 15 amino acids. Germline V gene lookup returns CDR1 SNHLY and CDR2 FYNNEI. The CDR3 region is CASSEAPPFQYGYTF. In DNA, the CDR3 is TGTGCCAGCAGTGAAGCGCCCCCATTTCAATATGGCTACACCTTC.

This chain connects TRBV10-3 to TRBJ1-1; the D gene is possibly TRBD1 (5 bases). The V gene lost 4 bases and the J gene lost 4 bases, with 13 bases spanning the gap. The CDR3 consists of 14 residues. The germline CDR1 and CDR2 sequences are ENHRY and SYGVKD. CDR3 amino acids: CAISAERGGTEAFF. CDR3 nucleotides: TGTGCCATCAGTGCAGAGAGGGGCGGCACTGAAGCTTTCTTT.

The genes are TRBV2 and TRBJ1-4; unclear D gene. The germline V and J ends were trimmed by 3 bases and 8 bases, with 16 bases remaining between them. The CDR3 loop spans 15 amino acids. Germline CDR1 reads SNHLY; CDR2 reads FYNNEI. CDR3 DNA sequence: TGTGCCAGCAGTGATATGGGCACTCTGGGGGAAAAACTGTTTTTT. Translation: CASSDMGTLGEKLFF.

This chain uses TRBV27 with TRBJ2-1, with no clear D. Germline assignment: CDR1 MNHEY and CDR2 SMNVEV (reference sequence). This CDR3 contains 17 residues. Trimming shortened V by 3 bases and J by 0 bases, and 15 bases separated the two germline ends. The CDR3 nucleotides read TGTGCCAGCAGTTTGTCCCTAGGGTCAAGCTCCTACAATGAGCAGTTCTTC. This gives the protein CASSLSLGSSSYNEQFF.

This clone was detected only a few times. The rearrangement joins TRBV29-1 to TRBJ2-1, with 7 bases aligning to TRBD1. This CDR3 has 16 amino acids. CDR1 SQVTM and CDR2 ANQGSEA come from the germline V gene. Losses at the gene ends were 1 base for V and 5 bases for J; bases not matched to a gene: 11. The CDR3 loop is CSVEGMQGVHDNEQFF. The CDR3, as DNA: TGCAGCGTTGAAGGCATGCAGGGGGTCCATGACAATGAGCAGTTCTTC.

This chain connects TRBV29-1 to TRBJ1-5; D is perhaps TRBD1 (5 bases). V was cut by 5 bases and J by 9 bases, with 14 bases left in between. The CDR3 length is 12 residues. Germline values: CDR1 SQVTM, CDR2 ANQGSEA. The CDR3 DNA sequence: TGCAGCGTTCGGCCCCCGGGGGGGCCCCAGCATTTT. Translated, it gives CSVRPPGGPQHF.

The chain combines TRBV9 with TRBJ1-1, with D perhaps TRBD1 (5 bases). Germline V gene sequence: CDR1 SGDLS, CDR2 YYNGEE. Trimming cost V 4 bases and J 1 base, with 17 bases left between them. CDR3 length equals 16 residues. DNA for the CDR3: TGTGCCAGCAGCTCCTTGGGGGGAGGGCAGAACACTGAAGCTTTCTTT. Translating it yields CASSSLGGGQNTEAFF.

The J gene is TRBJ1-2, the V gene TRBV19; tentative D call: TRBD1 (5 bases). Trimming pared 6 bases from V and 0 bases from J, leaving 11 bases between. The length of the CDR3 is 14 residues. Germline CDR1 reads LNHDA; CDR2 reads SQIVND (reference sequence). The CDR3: CASSQGLANYGYTF. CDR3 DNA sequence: TGTGCCAGTAGCCAGGGATTAGCTAACTATGGCTACACCTTC.

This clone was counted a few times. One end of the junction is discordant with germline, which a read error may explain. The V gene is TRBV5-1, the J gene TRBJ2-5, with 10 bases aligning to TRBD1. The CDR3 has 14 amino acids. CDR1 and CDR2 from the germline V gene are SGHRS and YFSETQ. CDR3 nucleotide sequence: TGCGCCAGCAGCTTGAATCGGAATCAGGGACAGGGGAACTTC. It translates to CASSLNRNQGQGNF.